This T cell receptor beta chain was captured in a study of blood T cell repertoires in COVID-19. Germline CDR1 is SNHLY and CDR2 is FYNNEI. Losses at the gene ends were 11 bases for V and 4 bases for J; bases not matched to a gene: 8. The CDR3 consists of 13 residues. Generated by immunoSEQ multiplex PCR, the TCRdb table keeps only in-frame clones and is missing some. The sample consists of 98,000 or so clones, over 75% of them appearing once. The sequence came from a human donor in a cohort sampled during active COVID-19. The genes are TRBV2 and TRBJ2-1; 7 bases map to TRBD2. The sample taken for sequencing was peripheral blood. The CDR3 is CAGSLAEYNEQFF. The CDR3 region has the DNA TGTGCCGGTAGCCTAGCGGAATACAATGAGCAGTTCTTC.